This entry lists 17 T cell receptor beta chains sequenced from one sample in a study of blood T cell repertoires in COVID-19. Libraries were prepared by immunoSEQ multiplex PCR; TCRdb keeps only in-frame clonotypes and omits some of them. The table includes 130,000 to 150,000 clones, 84% detected once. The sample consisted of PBMCs or T cells enriched from blood (not recorded which). The receptors shown here come from a woman between 45 and 60 years old who had been exposed to COVID-19.

This chain joins TRBV7-9 and TRBJ1-5; 8 bases are shared with TRBD1. With V trimmed by 5 bases and J by 4 bases, 4 bases remained unmatched. The CDR3 sequence is 14 residues long. Germline V gene sequence: CDR1 SEHNR, CDR2 FQNEAQ (reference sequence). CDR3 bases: TGTGCCAGCAGCCGACAGGGGCCGAATCAGCCCCAGCATTTT. Its protein product is CASSRQGPNQPQHF.

The CDR3 coding sequence is TGTGCCAGCAGGCGACAGGGCCACACTGAAGCTTTCTTT. This translates into CASRRQGHTEAFF. The rearrangement uses TRBV27 and TRBJ1-1, with 7 bases identical to TRBD1. Looked up from germline, CDR1 is MNHEY and CDR2 is SMNVEV (reference sequence). The CDR3 length is 13 residues. J gave up 3 bases and V 6 bases, and 4 bases lay outside the gene matches.

This chain uses TRBV7-9 with TRBJ1-2, with TRBD1 as a possible D gene (6 bases). V lost 1 base and J 6 bases, leaving 15 bases between the germline ends. Germline V gene data show CDR1 as SEHNR and CDR2 as FQNEAQ (reference sequence). The CDR3 loop spans 15 amino acids. This CDR3 reads CASSLGTVPEDGYTF. The CDR3 DNA reads TGTGCCAGCAGCTTAGGGACAGTCCCTGAGGATGGCTACACCTTC.

The V call is TRBV25-1, the J call TRBJ1-1; tentatively, D is TRBD1 (5 bases). The germline V gene has CDR1 MGHDK and CDR2 SYGVNS. V lost 2 bases and J lost 8, with 12 bases in between. The CDR3 sequence is 13 residues long. As DNA, the CDR3 is TGTGCCAGCAGTGAAGGGGGGAACAGGGAAGCTTTCTTT. This codes for CASSEGGNREAFF.

The chain has TRBV27 and TRBJ1-1, with 9 bases lining up with TRBD1. The CDR3 covers 16 residues. Germline CDR1 reads MNHEY; CDR2 reads SMNVEV (reference sequence). Trimming at V came to 5 bases and at J to 0 bases, leaving 7 bases not matched to a gene. CDR3 sequence reads: CASSVTGTGLNTEAFF. The CDR3, as DNA: TGTGCCAGCAGTGTGACCGGGACAGGGCTGAACACTGAAGCTTTCTTT.

The gene calls are TRBV4-3 and TRBJ1-5; the match to TRBD1 covers 11 bases. Germline V CDR1 and CDR2: LGHNA, YSLEER. This CDR3 is 15 amino acids long. V shed 5 bases and J 11 bases; nucleotides not matched to a gene: 11. The CDR3 sequence is CASSSGTGGSESQHF. CDR3 nucleotides: TGCGCCAGCAGCTCAGGGACAGGGGGTTCGGAGTCCCAGCATTTT.

The chain couples TRBV25-1 to TRBJ2-7, with 7 bases aligning to TRBD1. The length of the CDR3 is 15 residues. With 6 bases clipped from V and 7 bases from J, the junction kept 15 bases outside the gene matches. Germline-derived CDR1 and CDR2 are MGHDK and SYGVNS. This CDR3 reads CASSALIEGAGEQYF. CDR3 sequence (DNA): TGTGCCAGCAGCGCTCTCATTGAGGGGGCAGGTGAGCAGTACTTC.

This clone appeared a few times. The sample contains more than one DNA sequence encoding this CDR3. The chain carries TRBV11-3 and TRBJ2-1, with 11 bases aligning to TRBD2. CDR1 is SGHNT, CDR2 YENEEA, per germline. This CDR3 is built from 15 residues. V was pared by 5 bases and J by 5 bases, with 5 bases of the junction left unmatched. The DNA of the CDR3 is TGTGCCAGCAGCCTTAGCGGGAGGGCCGACAATGAGCAGTTCTTC. It codes for CASSLSGRADNEQFF.

The chain employs TRBV27 and TRBJ1-1; TRBD1 is a possible D gene (6 bases). In germline, CDR1 is MNHEY, CDR2 SMNVEV (reference sequence). V gave up 7 bases and J gave up 4 bases, with 13 bases separating them. The CDR3 covers 13 residues. This chain's CDR3 is CASTNRVATEAFF. The CDR3, as DNA: TGTGCCAGCACCAACAGGGTCGCCACTGAAGCTTTCTTT.

The chain has TRBV12-5 and TRBJ2-1; TRBD1 agrees at 8 bases. The V and J ends lost 6 bases and 3 bases, in that order; junction bases with no gene match: 10. Germline CDR1 reads LGHNT; CDR2 reads FRNRAP. This CDR3 is 16 amino acids long. CDR3 DNA: TGTGCTAGTGGACCTGACAGGGGAACGCTCTACAATGAGCAGTTCTTC. Protein sequence: CASGPDRGTLYNEQFF.

On this clone: Its ends do not fully match the called genes, so a read error is possible. The V call is TRBV4-3, the J call TRBJ2-2; tentative D call: TRBD2 (6 bases). Germline V gives CDR1 LGHNA, CDR2 YSLEER. CDR3 length: 13 residues. The DNA for the CDR3 is TGCGCCAGCAGTCAAGGGGACTCCGGGGAGCTGTTTTTT. Its translation is CASSQGDSGELFF.

V and J are TRBV2 and TRBJ1-2; 7 bases are a match to TRBD1. The CDR3 covers 14 residues. With V trimmed by 6 bases and J by 8 bases, 12 bases remained unmatched. Germline assignment: CDR1 SNHLY and CDR2 FYNNEI. The CDR3 coding sequence is TGTGCCAGCAGGGACTCGGGACAGATTAGAGGCTACACCTTC. Its protein is CASRDSGQIRGYTF.

The V gene is TRBV27, the J gene TRBJ2-7, with 11 bases identical to TRBD2. Germline loops: CDR1 MNHEY, CDR2 SMNVEV (reference sequence). The junction had 6 bases not matched to a gene; V was cut back by 2 bases and J by 6 bases. The CDR3 sequence is 15 residues long. This CDR3 reads CASSLNSGGATEQYF. In nucleotides, the CDR3 is TGTGCCAGCAGTTTAAATAGCGGGGGGGCCACCGAGCAGTACTTC.

This clone was detected once. The V call is TRBV27, the J call TRBJ1-5; tentatively, D is TRBD1 (6 bases). Germline-derived CDR1 and CDR2 are MNHEY and SMNVEV (reference sequence). Trimming stripped 5 bases from V and 3 bases from J, with 17 bases between. The CDR3 loop spans 16 amino acids. In nucleotides, the CDR3 is TGTGCCAGCAGTCCCAGAGGCAAGGGGGACAATCAGCCCCAGCATTTT. Translation gives CASSPRGKGDNQPQHF.

V gene TRBV19 combines with J gene TRBJ1-1; D gene unclear. Trimming took off 10 bases at V and 6 bases at J, with 27 bases between the two ends. CDR1 is LNHDA and CDR2 is SQIVND in the germline V gene (reference sequence). This CDR3 has 16 residues. CDR3 residues: CATTRNLRLRSPEAFF. Here the CDR3 DNA reads TGTGCCACTACCAGAAACCTCAGGTTGCGATCTCCTGAAGCTTTCTTT.

V is TRBV5-4 and J is TRBJ2-7, with 7 bases lining up with TRBD2. The V segment lost 3 bases and the J segment 6 bases; nucleotides outside the gene matches: 9. The length of the CDR3 is 14 residues. Germline V gives CDR1 SGHNT, CDR2 YYREEE (reference sequence). CDR3 sequence reads: CASSWQGGIREQYF. Here the CDR3 DNA reads TGTGCCAGCAGCTGGCAGGGAGGGATCCGCGAGCAGTACTTC.

The rearrangement links TRBV5-4 to TRBJ2-3, with TRBD1 matching 9 bases. V was pared by 1 base and J by 6 bases, with 9 bases of the junction left unmatched. In germline, CDR1 is SGHNT, CDR2 YYREEE (reference sequence). The CDR3 loop spans 16 amino acids. CDR3 in DNA: TGTGCCAGCAGCTTGTATGTGACAGGGGGTGGTGATACGCAGTATTTT. This sequence encodes CASSLYVTGGGDTQYF.